The clone carrying this T cell receptor (beta chain) was found many times. Its antigen is not identified. Germline-derived CDR1 and CDR2 are MNHEY and SVGAGI. The CDR3 consists of 12 residues. V shed 2 bases and J shed 8 bases, with 9 bases lying between them. One entry per CDR3 protein, called by TCRdb with MiXCR from the 5' RACE reads. The data show about 690,000 distinct CDR3 sequences, with roughly 6% seen just once and 1.5% to 2% held by the top ten. The data are from a study of identical twins. Regarding the study as a whole: Twin pairs had excess sharing that was weaker in beta out-of-frame sequences. Findings depended on cross-sectional statistics rather than tracking the same donors. It was out-of-frame TCR alpha sharing in monozygotic twins that models underestimated. Twin-shared out-of-frame alpha sequences were enriched for low generation probability.

Sequencing used naive T cells sorted from blood. This sequence joins TRBV6-5 and TRBJ1-1, with no clear D. The source of this sequence is a man aged 18-30 years in good health. The CDR3 DNA follows: TGTGCCAGCAGTTACGGAAGTACGGAAGCTTTCTTT. Its protein product is CASSYGSTEAFF.